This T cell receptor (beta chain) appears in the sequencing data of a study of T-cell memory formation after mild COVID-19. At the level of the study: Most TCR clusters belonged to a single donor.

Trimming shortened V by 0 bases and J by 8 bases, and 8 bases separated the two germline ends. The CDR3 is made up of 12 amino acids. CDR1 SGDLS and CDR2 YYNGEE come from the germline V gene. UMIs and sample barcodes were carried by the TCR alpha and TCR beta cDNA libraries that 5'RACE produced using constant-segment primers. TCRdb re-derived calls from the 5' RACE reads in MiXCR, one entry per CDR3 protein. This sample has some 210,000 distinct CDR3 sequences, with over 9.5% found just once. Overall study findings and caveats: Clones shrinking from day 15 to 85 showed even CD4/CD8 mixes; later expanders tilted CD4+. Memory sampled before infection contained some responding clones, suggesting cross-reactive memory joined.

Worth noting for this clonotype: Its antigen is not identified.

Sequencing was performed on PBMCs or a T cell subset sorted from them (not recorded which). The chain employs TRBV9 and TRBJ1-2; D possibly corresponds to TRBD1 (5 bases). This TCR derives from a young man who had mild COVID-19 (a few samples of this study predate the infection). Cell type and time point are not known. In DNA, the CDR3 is TGTGCCAGCAGCGTAGGGACAACGGGCTACACCTTC. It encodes CASSVGTTGYTF.